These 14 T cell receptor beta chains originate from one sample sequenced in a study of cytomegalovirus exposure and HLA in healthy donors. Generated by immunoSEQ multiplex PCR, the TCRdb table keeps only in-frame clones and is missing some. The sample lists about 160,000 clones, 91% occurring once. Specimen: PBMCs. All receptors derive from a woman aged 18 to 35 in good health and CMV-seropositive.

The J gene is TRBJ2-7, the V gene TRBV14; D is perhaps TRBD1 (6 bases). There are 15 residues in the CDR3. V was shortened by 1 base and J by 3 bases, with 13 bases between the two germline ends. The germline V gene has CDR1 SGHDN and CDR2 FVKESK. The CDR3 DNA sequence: TGTGCCAGCAGCCAAGGGACCTTAGGGGGCTACGAGCAGTACTTC. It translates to CASSQGTLGGYEQYF. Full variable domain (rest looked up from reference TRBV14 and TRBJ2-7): EAGVTQFPSHSVIEKGQTVTLRCDPISGHDNLYWYRRVMGKEIKFLLHFVKESKQDESGMPNNRFLAERTGGTYSTLKVQPAELEDSGVYFCASSQGTLGGYEQYFGPGTRLTVT.

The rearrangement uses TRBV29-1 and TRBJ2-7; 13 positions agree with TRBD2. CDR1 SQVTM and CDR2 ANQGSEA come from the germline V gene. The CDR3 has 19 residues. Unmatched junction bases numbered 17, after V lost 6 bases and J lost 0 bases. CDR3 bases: TGCAGCGTGGGTAAGCATCCGGGACTAGCGGGACGCAGCTCCTACGAGCAGTACTTC. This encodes CSVGKHPGLAGRSSYEQYF.

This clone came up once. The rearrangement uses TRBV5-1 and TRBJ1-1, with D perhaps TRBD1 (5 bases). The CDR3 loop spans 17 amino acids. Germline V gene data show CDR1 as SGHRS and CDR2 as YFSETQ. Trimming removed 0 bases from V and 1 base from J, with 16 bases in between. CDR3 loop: CASSLGAGKPSNTEAFF. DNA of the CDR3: TGCGCCAGCAGCTTGGGGGCAGGGAAACCCTCGAACACTGAAGCTTTCTTT.

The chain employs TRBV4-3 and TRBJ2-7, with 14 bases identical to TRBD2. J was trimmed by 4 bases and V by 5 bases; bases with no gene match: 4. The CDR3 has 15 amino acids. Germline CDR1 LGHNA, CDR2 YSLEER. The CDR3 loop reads CASSDWTSGRYEQYF. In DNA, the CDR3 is TGCGCCAGCAGCGATTGGACTAGCGGGAGGTACGAGCAGTACTTC.

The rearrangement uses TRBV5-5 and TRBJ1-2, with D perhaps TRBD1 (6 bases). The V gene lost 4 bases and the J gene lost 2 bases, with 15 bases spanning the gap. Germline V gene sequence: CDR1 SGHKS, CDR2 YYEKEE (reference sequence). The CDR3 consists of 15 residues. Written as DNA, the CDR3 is TGTGCCAGCAGCAGGGGGACGTTCGGGAACTATGGCTACACCTTC. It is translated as CASSRGTFGNYGYTF.

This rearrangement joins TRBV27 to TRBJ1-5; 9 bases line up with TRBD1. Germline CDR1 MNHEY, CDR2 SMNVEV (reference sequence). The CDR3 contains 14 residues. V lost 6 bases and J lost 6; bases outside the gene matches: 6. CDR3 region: CASRWTGVPQPQHF. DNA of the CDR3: TGTGCCAGCAGGTGGACAGGGGTTCCTCAGCCCCAGCATTTT.

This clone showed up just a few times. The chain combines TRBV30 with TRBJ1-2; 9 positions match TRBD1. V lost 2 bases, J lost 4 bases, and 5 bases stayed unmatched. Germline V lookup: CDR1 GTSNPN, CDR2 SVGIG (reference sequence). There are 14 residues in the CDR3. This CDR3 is CAWSTGTGTYGYTF. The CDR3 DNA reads TGTGCCTGGAGTACCGGGACAGGGACCTATGGCTACACCTTC.

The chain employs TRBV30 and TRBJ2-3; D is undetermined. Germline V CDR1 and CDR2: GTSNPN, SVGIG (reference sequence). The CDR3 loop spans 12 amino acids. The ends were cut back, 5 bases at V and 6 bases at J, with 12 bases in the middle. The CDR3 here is CAWALPRDTQYF. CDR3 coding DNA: TGTGCCTGGGCCCTCCCTAGGGATACGCAGTATTTT. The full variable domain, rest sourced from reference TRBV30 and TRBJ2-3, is SQTIHQWPATLVQPVGSPLSLECTVEGTSNPNLYWYRQAAGRGLQLLFYSVGIGQISSEVPQNLSASRPQDRQFILSSKKLLLSDSGFYLCAWALPRDTQYFGPGTRLTVL.

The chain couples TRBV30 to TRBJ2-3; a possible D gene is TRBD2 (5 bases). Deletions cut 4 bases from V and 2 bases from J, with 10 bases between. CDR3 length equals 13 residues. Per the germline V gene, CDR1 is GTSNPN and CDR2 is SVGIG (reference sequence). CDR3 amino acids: CAWTAVITDTQYF. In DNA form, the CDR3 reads TGTGCCTGGACAGCGGTGATCACAGATACGCAGTATTTT.

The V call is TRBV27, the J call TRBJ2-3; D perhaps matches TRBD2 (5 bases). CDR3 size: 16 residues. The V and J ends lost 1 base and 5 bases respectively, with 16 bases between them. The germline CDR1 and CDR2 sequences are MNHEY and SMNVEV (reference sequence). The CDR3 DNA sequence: TGTGCCAGCAGTTTATTCCGGGGTAGTCTGGAAGATACGCAGTATTTT. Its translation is CASSLFRGSLEDTQYF.

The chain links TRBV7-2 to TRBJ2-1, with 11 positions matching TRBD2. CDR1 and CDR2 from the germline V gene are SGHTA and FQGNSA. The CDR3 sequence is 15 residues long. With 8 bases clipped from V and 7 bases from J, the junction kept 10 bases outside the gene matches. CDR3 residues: CASVGGTSGLNEQFF. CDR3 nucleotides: TGTGCCAGCGTCGGGGGGACTAGCGGACTGAATGAGCAGTTCTTC.

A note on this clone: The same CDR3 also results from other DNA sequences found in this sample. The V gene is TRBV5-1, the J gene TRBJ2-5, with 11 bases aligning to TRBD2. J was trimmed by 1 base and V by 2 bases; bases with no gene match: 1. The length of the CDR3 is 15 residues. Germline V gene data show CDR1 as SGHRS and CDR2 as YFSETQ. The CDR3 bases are TGCGCCAGCAGCTTACTAGCGGGGGCCCAAGAGACCCAGTACTTC. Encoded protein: CASSLLAGAQETQYF.

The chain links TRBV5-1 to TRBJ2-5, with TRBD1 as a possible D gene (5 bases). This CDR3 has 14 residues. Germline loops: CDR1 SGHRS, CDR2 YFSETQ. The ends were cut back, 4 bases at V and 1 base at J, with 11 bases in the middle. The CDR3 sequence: CASSEQDFQETQYF. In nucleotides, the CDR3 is TGCGCCAGCAGCGAACAGGATTTCCAAGAGACCCAGTACTTC.

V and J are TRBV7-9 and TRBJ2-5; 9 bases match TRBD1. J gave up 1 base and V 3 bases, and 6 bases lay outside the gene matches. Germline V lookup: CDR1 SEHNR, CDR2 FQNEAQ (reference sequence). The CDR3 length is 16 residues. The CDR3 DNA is TGTGCCAGCAGCTTTGGCGGACAGGGGCCCCAAGAGACCCAGTACTTC. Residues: CASSFGGQGPQETQYF.